These 10 T cell receptor beta chains were all obtained from the same sample, sequenced in a study of shared clonotypes between healthy human individuals. Using immunoSEQ multiplex PCR, the repertoire was profiled, and TCRdb retains in-frame clones only, with some absent. This sample has about 450,000 clones, with about 76% found just once. Material: PBMCs. These receptors all come from a woman in her thirties or forties in good health. Some clones in this sample may be carry-over from other donors' samples.

J is TRBJ2-5 and V is TRBV2; weak D call: TRBD2 (6 bases). Deletions cut 5 bases from V and 2 bases from J, with 15 bases between. The CDR3 is 15 amino acids. Germline V gives CDR1 SNHLY, CDR2 FYNNEI. CDR3 nucleotides: TGTGCCAGCAGTAAAATGCGGGGTGATCAAGAGACCCAGTACTTC. As protein: CASSKMRGDQETQYF.

The V and J genes are TRBV29-1 and TRBJ2-3; D possibly corresponds to TRBD2 (6 bases). The length of the CDR3 is 16 residues. Germline values: CDR1 SQVTM, CDR2 ANQGSEA. The ends were cut back, 6 bases at V and 0 bases at J, with 19 bases in the middle. In DNA, the CDR3 is TGCAGCGTCACCCCTTGGGACTCCCTAAGCACAGATACGCAGTATTTT. Translation gives CSVTPWDSLSTDTQYF.

V is TRBV30 and J is TRBJ2-5; 7 nucleotides align to TRBD1. J lost 2 bases, V lost 2 bases, and 2 bases had no gene match. This CDR3 region has 13 residues. Germline CDR1 is GTSNPN and CDR2 is SVGIG (reference sequence). CDR3: CAWSLGQQETQYF. In DNA, the CDR3 is TGTGCCTGGAGTTTGGGACAGCAAGAGACCCAGTACTTC.

The chain couples TRBV7-6 to TRBJ1-1; D is possibly TRBD1 (5 bases). CDR1 is SGHVS and CDR2 is FNYEAQ in the germline V gene. The CDR3 consists of 15 residues. V dropped 5 bases and J dropped 3 bases, with 16 bases sitting between them. In DNA form, the CDR3 reads TGTGCCAGCAGCCCCGCTTGGTGGGGGGACACTGAAGCTTTCTTT. This codes for CASSPAWWGDTEAFF.

On this clone itself: At the DNA level, this CDR3 is encoded by other sequences in the same sample as well. The J gene is TRBJ2-7, the V gene TRBV7-3; maybe TRBD1 (6 bases). Germline assignment: CDR1 SGHTA and CDR2 FQGTGA. Trimming took 1 base from V and 7 from J, leaving 11 bases between them. The CDR3 extends over 13 amino acids. CDR3 nucleotide sequence: TGTGCCAGCAGCTTAAACCCCCAGGGGGAGCAGTACTTC. It encodes CASSLNPQGEQYF.

The chain recombines TRBV19 with TRBJ2-3; tentative D call: TRBD2 (5 bases). This CDR3 comprises 13 residues. Trimming left V 7 bases short and J 6 bases short, with 14 bases between. The V gene's germline CDR1 is LNHDA and CDR2 SQIVND (reference sequence). Here the CDR3 reads CASTSFRMDTQYF. As DNA, the CDR3 is TGTGCCAGTACTAGCTTTCGTATGGATACGCAGTATTTT.

The chain employs TRBV12-5 and TRBJ2-1, with 8 positions matching TRBD2. The CDR3 has 19 residues. The germline CDR1 and CDR2 sequences are LGHNT and FRNRAP. The junction had 14 bases not matched to a gene; V was cut back by 1 base and J by 3 bases. CDR3 in DNA: TGTGCTAGTGGTTTGGAGGTGTGGAGCGGGAGCTTTTTCTACAATGAGCAGTTCTTC. Protein sequence: CASGLEVWSGSFFYNEQFF.

The CDR3 bases are TGTGCCAGCAGCACCCCAGGCGGGGACTACGAGCAGTACTTC. This sequence encodes CASSTPGGDYEQYF. The genes are TRBV7-8 and TRBJ2-7; D might be TRBD2 (6 bases). The CDR3 spans 14 residues. V was clipped by 5 bases and J by 3 bases, with 14 bases between them. Germline V lookup: CDR1 SGHVS, CDR2 FQNEAQ.

The chain carries TRBV19 and TRBJ2-1, with D unresolved. V lost 7 bases and J 2 bases, leaving 15 bases between the germline ends. Germline V CDR1 and CDR2: LNHDA, SQIVND (reference sequence). The length of the CDR3 is 15 residues. DNA of the CDR3: TGTGCCAGTACCCCGCAAGCGAGTCCCTACAATGAGCAGTTCTTC. Protein sequence: CASTPQASPYNEQFF.

The rearrangement joins TRBV28 to TRBJ2-7; 10 nucleotides match TRBD2. Trimming took 6 bases from V and 2 from J; bases not matched to a gene: 4. Looked up from germline, CDR1 is MDHEN and CDR2 is SYDVKM. The CDR3 totals 14 residues. The CDR3, as DNA: TGTGCCAGCAGCACAGGGACTAGCGCCTACGAGCAGTACTTC. Protein product: CASSTGTSAYEQYF.